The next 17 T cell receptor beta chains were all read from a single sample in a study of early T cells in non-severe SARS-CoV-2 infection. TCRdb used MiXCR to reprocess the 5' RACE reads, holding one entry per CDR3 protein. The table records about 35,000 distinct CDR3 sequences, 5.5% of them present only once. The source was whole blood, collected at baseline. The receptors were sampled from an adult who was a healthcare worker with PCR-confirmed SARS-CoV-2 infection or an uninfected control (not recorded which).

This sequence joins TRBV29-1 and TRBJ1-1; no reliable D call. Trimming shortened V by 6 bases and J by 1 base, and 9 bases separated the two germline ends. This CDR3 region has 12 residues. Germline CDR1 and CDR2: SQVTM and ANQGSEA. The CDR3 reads CSVARQNTEAFF. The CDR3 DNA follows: TGCAGCGTCGCAAGACAGAACACTGAAGCTTTCTTT.

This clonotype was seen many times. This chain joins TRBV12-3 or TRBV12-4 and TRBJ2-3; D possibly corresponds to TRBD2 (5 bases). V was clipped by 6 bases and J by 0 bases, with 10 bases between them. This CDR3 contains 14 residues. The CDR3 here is CASRRRSSTDTQYF. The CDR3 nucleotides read TGTGCCAGCAGACGGAGGTCCAGCACAGATACGCAGTATTTT.

The CDR3 loop reads CSAARGNQPQHF. CDR3 in DNA: TGCAGTGCTGCCCGGGGCAATCAGCCCCAGCATTTT. The chain couples TRBV20-1 to TRBJ1-5, with no clear D. The CDR3 has 12 residues. V lost 5 bases, J lost 2 bases, and 7 bases lay in between. Germline-derived CDR1 and CDR2 are DFQATT and SNEGSKA (reference sequence).

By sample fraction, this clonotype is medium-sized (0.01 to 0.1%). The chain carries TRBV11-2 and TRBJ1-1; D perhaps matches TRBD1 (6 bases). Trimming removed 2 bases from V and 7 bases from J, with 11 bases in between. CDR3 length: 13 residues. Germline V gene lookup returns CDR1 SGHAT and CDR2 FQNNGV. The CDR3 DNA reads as TGTGCCAGCAGCTTAACACCAGGGGATGAAGCTTTCTTT. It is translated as CASSLTPGDEAFF.

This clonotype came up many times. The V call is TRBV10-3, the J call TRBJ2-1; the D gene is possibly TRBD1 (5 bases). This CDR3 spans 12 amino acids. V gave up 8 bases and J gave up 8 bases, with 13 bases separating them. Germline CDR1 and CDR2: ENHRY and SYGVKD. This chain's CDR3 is CAIGGGADEQFF. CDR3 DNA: TGTGCCATCGGCGGTGGGGCCGATGAGCAGTTCTTC.

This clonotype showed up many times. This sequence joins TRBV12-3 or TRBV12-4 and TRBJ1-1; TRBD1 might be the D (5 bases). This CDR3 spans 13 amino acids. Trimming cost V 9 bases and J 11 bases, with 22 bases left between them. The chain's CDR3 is CASGFWASGAAFF. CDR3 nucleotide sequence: TGTGCCAGTGGCTTTTGGGCCAGCGGGGCGGCTTTCTTT.

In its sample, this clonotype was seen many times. As DNA, the CDR3 is TGCAGCGTGACCGTCCTACAAGAGACCCAGTACTTC. Encoded protein: CSVTVLQETQYF. The gene calls are TRBV29-1 and TRBJ2-5; D gene ambiguous. The CDR3 has 12 amino acids. V gave up 6 bases and J gave up 2 bases, with 10 bases separating them. Germline values: CDR1 SQVTM, CDR2 ANQGSEA.

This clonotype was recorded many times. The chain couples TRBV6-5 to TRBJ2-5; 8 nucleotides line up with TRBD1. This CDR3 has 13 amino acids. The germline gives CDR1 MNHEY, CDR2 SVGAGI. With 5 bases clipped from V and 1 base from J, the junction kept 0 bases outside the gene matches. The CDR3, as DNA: TGTGCCAGCAGTGGACAGGGCCAAGAGACCCAGTACTTC. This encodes CASSGQGQETQYF.

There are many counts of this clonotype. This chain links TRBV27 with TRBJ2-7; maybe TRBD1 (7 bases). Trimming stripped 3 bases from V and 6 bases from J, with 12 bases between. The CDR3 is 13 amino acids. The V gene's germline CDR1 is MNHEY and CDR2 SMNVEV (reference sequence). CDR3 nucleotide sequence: TGTGCCAGCAGTTTTCGACAGGGAGGCGAGCAGTACTTC. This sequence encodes CASSFRQGGEQYF.

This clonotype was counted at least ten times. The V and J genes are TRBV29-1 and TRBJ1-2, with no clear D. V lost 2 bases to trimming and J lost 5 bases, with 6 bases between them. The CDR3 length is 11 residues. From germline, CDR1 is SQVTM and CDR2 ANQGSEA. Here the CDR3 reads CSVERPYGYTF. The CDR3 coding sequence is TGCAGCGTTGAAAGGCCGTATGGCTACACCTTC.

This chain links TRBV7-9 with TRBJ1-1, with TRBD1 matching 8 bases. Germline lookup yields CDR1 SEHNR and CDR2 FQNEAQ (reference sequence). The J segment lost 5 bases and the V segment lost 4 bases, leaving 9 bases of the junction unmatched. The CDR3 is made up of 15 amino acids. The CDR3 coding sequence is TGTGCCAGCAGCTCCAGGACAGGGTGGGAAACTGAAGCTTTCTTT. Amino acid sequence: CASSSRTGWETEAFF.

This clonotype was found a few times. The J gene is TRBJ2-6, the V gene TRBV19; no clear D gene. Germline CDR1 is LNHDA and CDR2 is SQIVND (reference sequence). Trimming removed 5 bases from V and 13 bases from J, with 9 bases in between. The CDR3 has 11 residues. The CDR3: CASSSVWVLTF. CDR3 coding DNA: TGTGCCAGTAGTTCGGTCTGGGTCCTGACTTTC.

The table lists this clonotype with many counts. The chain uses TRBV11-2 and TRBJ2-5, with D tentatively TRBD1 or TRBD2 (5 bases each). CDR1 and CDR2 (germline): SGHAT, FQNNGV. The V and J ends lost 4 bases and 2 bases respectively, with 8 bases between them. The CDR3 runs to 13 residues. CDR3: CASSWGSQETQYF. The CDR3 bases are TGTGCCAGCAGCTGGGGGAGTCAAGAGACCCAGTACTTC. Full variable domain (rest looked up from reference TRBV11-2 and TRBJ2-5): EAGVAQSPRYKIIEKRQSVAFWCNPISGHATLYWYQQILGQGPKLLIQFQNNGVVDDSQLPKDRFSAERLKGVDSTLKIQPAKLEDSAVYLCASSWGSQETQYFGPGTRLLVL.

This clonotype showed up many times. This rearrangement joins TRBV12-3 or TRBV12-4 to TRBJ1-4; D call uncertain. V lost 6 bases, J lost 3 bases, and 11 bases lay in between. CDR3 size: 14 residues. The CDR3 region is CASSPGWANEKLFF. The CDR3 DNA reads TGTGCCAGCAGCCCTGGGTGGGCTAATGAAAAACTGTTTTTT.

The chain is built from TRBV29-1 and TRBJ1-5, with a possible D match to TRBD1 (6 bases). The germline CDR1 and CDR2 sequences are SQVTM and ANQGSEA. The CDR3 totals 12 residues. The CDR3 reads CSVGGQNQPQHF. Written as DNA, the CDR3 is TGCAGTGTGGGGGGGCAAAATCAGCCCCAGCATTTT.

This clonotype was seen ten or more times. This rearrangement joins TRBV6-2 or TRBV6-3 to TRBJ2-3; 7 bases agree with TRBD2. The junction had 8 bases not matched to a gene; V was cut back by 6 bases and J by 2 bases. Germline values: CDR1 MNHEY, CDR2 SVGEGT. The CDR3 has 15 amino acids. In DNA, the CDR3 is TGTGCCAGCAGGGGGGGAGGGCGGTCCACAGATACGCAGTATTTT. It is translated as CASRGGGRSTDTQYF.

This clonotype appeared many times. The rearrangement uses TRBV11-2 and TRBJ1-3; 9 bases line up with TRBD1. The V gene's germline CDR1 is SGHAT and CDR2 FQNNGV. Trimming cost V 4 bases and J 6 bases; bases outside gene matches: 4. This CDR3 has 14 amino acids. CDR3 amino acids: CASSWTGVENTIYF. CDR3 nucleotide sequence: TGTGCCAGCAGCTGGACAGGGGTTGAAAACACCATATATTTT.